This T cell receptor (beta chain) derives from a study of molecular identifiers for immune sequencing clone quantification. Study overall: RNA from around 18,000 or 91,000 naive CD8 cells was split five ways in replicates, with four sequenced. Overall study findings and caveats: Effector cells had over 98% of their molecules in clones above 20 RNA copies, while naive cells had under 1%. Among 950,000 to 1,000,000 naive cells, as was reported, spiked Jurkat TCR RNA from one cell was detectable.

In TCRdb, the PCR reads were re-called with MiXCR into one record per CDR3 protein. The sample consists of roughly 100,000 distinct CDR3 sequences, 30% to 45% of them appearing once. This clonotype was found once. Its antigen is unknown. At one boundary the junction diverges from the germline segment, which might be a read error. From germline, CDR1 is MGHRA and CDR2 YSYEKL. The CDR3 loop spans 13 amino acids. Sequencing was performed on naive CD8+ T cells from blood, with Jurkat cell RNA spiked in. Subset defined: FACS-sorted CD8+CD4-CCR7+CD45RA+ naive T cells. This receptor was identified in a human donor in good health. Some libraries in this study had Jurkat cell RNA spiked in. The rearrangement joins TRBV4-1 to TRBJ1-4; unclear D gene. In DNA form, the CDR3 reads TGCGCCAGCAGCCCTATCTCGGGTGACGAACTGTTATTT. It specifies CASSPISGDELLF.